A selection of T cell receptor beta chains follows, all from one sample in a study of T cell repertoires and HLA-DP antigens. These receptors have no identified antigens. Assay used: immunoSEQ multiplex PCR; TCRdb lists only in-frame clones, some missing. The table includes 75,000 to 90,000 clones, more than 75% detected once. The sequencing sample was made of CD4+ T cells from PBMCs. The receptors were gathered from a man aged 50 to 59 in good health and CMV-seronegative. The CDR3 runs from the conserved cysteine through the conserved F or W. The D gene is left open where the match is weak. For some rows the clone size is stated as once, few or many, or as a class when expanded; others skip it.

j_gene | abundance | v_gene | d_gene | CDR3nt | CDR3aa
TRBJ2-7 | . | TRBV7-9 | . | TGTGCCAGCAACCCCCCGGTGGGGGAGCAGTACTTC | CASNPPVGEQYF
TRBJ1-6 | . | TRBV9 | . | TGTGCCAGCAGCGTAGGGGAGAAAAATTCACCCCTCCACTTT | CASSVGEKNSPLHF
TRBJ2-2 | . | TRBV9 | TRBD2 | TGTGCCAGCAGCGGAAGACTAGCGGGAGGTACCGGGGAGCTGTTTTTT | CASSGRLAGGTGELFF
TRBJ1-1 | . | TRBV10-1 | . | TGCGCCAGAACGGGGGTGGCTTTCTTT | CARTGVAFF
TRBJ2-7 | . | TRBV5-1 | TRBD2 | TGCGCCAGCAGCCTGGGACTAGCGGGAGGGCCAAGCCGCTACGAGCAGTACTTC | CASSLGLAGGPSRYEQYF
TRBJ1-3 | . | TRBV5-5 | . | TGTGCCAGCAGCTTGACAGCCTCTGGAAACACCATATATTTT | CASSLTASGNTIYF
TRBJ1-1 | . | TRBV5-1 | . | TGCGCCAGCAGCTTGGCTAGTGGGGCCCCCCTTGAAGCTTTCTTT | CASSLASGAPLEAFF
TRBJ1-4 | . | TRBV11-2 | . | TGTGCCAGCAGCTTAGCGGGGATCCCTAATGAAAAACTGTTTTTT | CASSLAGIPNEKLFF
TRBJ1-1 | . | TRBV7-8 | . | TGTGCCGGCAGCTTAGGACTGGGGCCCAACACTGAAGCTTTCTTT | CAGSLGLGPNTEAFF
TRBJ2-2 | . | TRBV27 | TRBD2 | TGTGCCAGCAGTCCCAGAGCGGCGGGAGGAACCGGGGAGCTGTTTTTT | CASSPRAAGGTGELFF
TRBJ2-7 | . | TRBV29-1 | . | TGCAGCGTTGAATCTTCCGCTAGATTGTACTTC | CSVESSARLYF
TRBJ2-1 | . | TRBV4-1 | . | TGCGCCAGCAGCCTCCCCCCAACTAATGAGCAGTTCTTC | CASSLPPTNEQFF
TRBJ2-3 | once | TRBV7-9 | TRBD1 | TGTGCCAGCAGCTTCCTCGACAGGGGGCTTATAGATACGCAGTATTTT | CASSFLDRGLIDTQYF
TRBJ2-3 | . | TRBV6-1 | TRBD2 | TGTGCCAGCAGTGAGACTAGCGTAACTAGCACAGATACGCAGTATTTT | CASSETSVTSTDTQYF
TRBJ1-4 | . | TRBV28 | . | TGTGCCAGCAGTACAAGGCCAACTAATGAAAAACTGTTTTTT | CASSTRPTNEKLFF
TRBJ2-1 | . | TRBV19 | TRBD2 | TGTGCCAGTAGACAACCGGGACTAGCGGGGGTCTCCTCCTACAATGAGCAGTTCTTC | CASRQPGLAGVSSYNEQFF
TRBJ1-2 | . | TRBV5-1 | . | TGCGCCAGCAGCTTGATACAGGGTACTCCCTATGGCTACACCTTC | CASSLIQGTPYGYTF
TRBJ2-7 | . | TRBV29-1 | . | TGCAGCGTTGGGCTGTTGGGCGTAAACTACGAGCAGTACTTC | CSVGLLGVNYEQYF
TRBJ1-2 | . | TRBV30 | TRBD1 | TGTGCCTGGAGTCCGAACAGGGGGCAGGGCTACACCTTC | CAWSPNRGQGYTF
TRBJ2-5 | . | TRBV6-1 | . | TGTGCCAGCAGTCTGGGGGAGGCTTCCCAAGAGACCCAGTACTTC | CASSLGEASQETQYF
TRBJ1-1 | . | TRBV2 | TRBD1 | TGTGCCAGCCTTAGACAGGGCTTTGGAGGGGCTTTCTTT | CASLRQGFGGAFF